This T cell receptor beta chain was found in a study of blood T cell repertoires in COVID-19. Produced via immunoSEQ multiplex PCR; TCRdb's table is partial and in-frame only. The data hold about 240,000 clones, with around 83% observed a single time. This CDR3 has 15 amino acids. Per germline, CDR1 MNHEY and CDR2 SMNVEV (reference sequence). V lost 2 bases to trimming and J lost 4 bases; unmatched junction nucleotides: 5. The chain employs TRBV27 and TRBJ1-2; TRBD1 agrees at 9 bases. The sequence came from a woman aged 55-69 years with active or convalescent COVID-19. The sample taken for sequencing was peripheral blood. CDR3 region: CASSLNRGQGYGYTF. CDR3 sequence (DNA): TGTGCCAGCAGTTTAAACAGGGGGCAAGGCTATGGCTACACCTTC.